Listed below are T cell receptor beta chains from one sample, sequenced in a study of CD8 T cells in Susac syndrome. TCRdb redid the calling of the immunoSEQ multiplex PCR reads with MiXCR, one entry per CDR3 protein. The sample has around 280,000 distinct CDR3 sequences, about 85% seen once. Sequenced input: CD8+ T cells from PBMCs. Source of these receptors: a human donor with multiple sclerosis. Both conserved end residues are part of each CDR3. D genes are given only for firm matches. Rows may omit the clone size; those that give it use once, few, many or a size class.

TRBD2,18,TRBV5-6,.,TRBJ2-1,TGTGCCAGCAGTTTGGGACTAGCGGGAGATCTCTCCTACAATGAGCAGTTCTTC,CASSLGLAGDLSYNEQFF
TRBD1,15,TRBV27,.,TRBJ2-1,TGTGCCAGCAGTTTCCGGGACAGGCCGACCGATGAGCAGTTCTTC,CASSFRDRPTDEQFF
TRBD2,17,TRBV7-9,.,TRBJ2-1,TGTGCCAGCAGCTCACATAAATCTAGCGGGAGTTCCAATGAGCAGTTCTTC,CASSSHKSSGSSNEQFF
.,15,TRBV10-3,once,TRBJ2-5,TGTGCCATCAGTGAGTCATCAGCGACCCAAGGGGCCCAGTACTTC,CAISESSATQGAQYF
TRBD1,20,TRBV9,.,TRBJ2-6,TGTGCCAGCAGCTTCCTCGTCGGGGACAGGGCTAGCTCTGGGGCCAACGTCCTGACTTTC,CASSFLVGDRASSGANVLTF
.,11,TRBV7-9,many,TRBJ2-1,TGTGCCAGCAGCTTAGCTAATGAGCAGTTCTTC,CASSLANEQFF
.,14,TRBV5-4,.,TRBJ2-7,TGTGCCAGCAGCATTCGGGGCGGGTCCTACGAGCAGTACTTC,CASSIRGGSYEQYF
.,17,TRBV27,once,TRBJ2-3,TGTGCCAGCACCTGGAGAATGACCCACCGGCCCACAGATACGCAGTATTTT,CASTWRMTHRPTDTQYF
.,13,TRBV7-7,few,TRBJ2-7,TGTGCTAGCAGCTTCCCCGTCAGAGGTGAGCAGTACTTC,CASSFPVRGEQYF
.,16,TRBV20-1,.,TRBJ2-1,TGCAGTGCTAGACAGGGGGAGGGGGTACCCTACAATGAGCAGTTCTTC,CSARQGEGVPYNEQFF
TRBD1,15,TRBV4-1,.,TRBJ1-2,TGCGCCAGCAGGAACGACAGGGGCAATTACTATGGCTACACCTTC,CASRNDRGNYYGYTF